This T cell receptor (beta chain) originates from a study of blood T cells in healthy people across ages (dated by TCRdb to 2015 to 2017). Study-level background: In model experiments, roughly one uniquely barcoded TCR beta cDNA molecule per two T cells was captured by template switching. The donors were split into four age groups: young (average about 15 years), middle-aged (nearly 40), aged (approximately 59) and long-lived (about 82). To track age-related changes in TCR beta repertoire diversity, the study relied on deep sequencing normalized with unique cDNA molecular identifiers. Two additional independent replicas of 1 million unique cDNA reads from the same blood draw were analyzed for two donors (one aged 18 to 30 and one aged 80 or older). Study-level results and caveats: Observed TCR beta diversity per million T cells fell roughly linearly with age, and a significant reduction was already apparent by age around 36. A strong correlation was found between observed TCR beta diversity and the percentage of naive T cells measured by flow cytometry. Estimates of total diversity based on one million sequenced T cells were considered lower bounds and underestimates. Since profiling was done on bulk unsorted PBMCs, naive and antigen-experienced compartments could not be conclusively compared. The CMV infection status of donors was not known, potentially confounding age-related changes in expanded clonotypes. Compared with the aged group, the long-lived group had more naive CD4+ T cells, fewer expanded clones and increased TCR diversity, a pattern suggesting age selection.

The V and J ends are trimmed by 0 bases and 6 bases, leaving 26 bases between them. The cysteine opens and the phenylalanine closes a CDR3 of 18 amino acids. Of all the DNA, just the CDR3 is kept, 54 bases in frame from base 1. The germline V gene encodes CDR1 SQVTM and CDR2 ANQGSEA. Systemically healthy Caucasian individuals from Russia, some 36 in total and aged roughly 6 to 100 years, were included as donors. Approximately 9 milliliters of peripheral blood were collected from each donor into EDTA-treated Vacutainer tubes. Ficoll-Paque density-gradient centrifugation was used to isolate PBMCs, with at least 6 million per sample. Total RNA was extracted from PBMCs with Trizol reagent, with at least 6 micrograms obtained per sample. The percentages of naive CD45RAhigh/CD27high T cells were determined by flow cytometry on a PBMC aliquot from every donor. As regards this clonotype: The antigen this receptor binds is unknown. The sample holds no much larger clone one base away, and base qualities are not on file.

Library prep was done by 5' RACE. The sequencer was an Illumina HiSeq 2500. A second PCR of roughly 7 to 11 cycles was performed with a sample-barcoded 5' primer and a J-beta primer mix. A unique molecular identifier was introduced onto each TCR beta cDNA molecule by a template-switch 5' adaptor carrying 12 random nucleotides. Each sample yielded at least 2.5 million CDR3-containing paired-end reads. The Mint cDNA synthesis kit, primed by a TRBC-specific oligonucleotide, was used to synthesize first-strand cDNA from all RNA. Following uracil-DNA glycosylase treatment, all cDNA underwent a first 18-cycle PCR with the universal primers M1SS and BC2_uni_R. The paper's data handling went like this. For normalization, 1 million high-quality reads were randomly selected from each sample, with every read carrying a distinct molecular identifier. Instead of being binned into consensus sequences, reads that shared molecular identifiers were thrown out. CDR3 identification, clonotype clustering and error correction used MiTCR with a Q25 quality threshold and the strictest error-elimination algorithm. Lower-bound total TCR beta diversity was estimated with a nonparametric unseen species model using Euler transformation. TCRdb passed the public sequencing reads through fastp at Q25 and MiXCR, retaining productive beta sequences. A single entry per CDR3 protein holds the most common genes and DNA from its merged rows. These V and J calls derive from TCRdb rather than the authors' analysis. This sample comprises about 720,000 distinct CDR3 sequences, around a quarter of them detected only once. Of the sample, approximately 4% falls within the top ten clones.

These data were also reused for a study on T cells of mothers and their children. The second publication reports: Nine systemically healthy Caucasian individuals served as donors, namely three mothers together with their six children. cDNA synthesis consumed the entire amount of extracted RNA, loaded at around 1.5 ug RNA in each 15 ul reaction. In the second PCR, sample barcodes and 2-4 random nucleotides were introduced via the M1S primer. Over 8 million TCR beta CDR3 reads were obtained for each mother, and millions of reads were obtained for each child. In both related and unrelated pairs, thymic selection shapes the output of TCR recombination in a similar way, with inherited differences having only a minor effect. Normalized repertoire overlap was always slightly but never significantly higher in related than unrelated mother-child pairs. Persistent microchimeric T cell clones were not detected, at a sensitivity of approximately 100 clones per million clonotypes. The study used deep NGS to compare TCR beta repertoires of mothers and children, seeking features distinguishing related mother-child pairs from unrelated individuals. On average, the children were roughly 11 +/- 4 years old, while the mothers were around 40 +/- 4 years old. After adapter ligation was performed with NEBNext reagents, the libraries were sequenced on an Illumina HiSeq 2000 with 100+100 nt paired-end reads. To prevent cross-contamination, the mother and child libraries were prepared one month apart and sequenced in separate runs. Each donor had between 500,000 and 2,000,000 distinct TCR beta clonotypes identified. Naive TCR beta clonotypes were estimated from low-frequency clonotypes matched to each donor's FACS-determined naive share, without sorting.

Sequences were obtained from blood. The rearranged chain carries TRBV29-1 and TRBJ1-1; perhaps TRBD1 is the D gene, with 5 bases matching. The TCR sequence derives from a boy aged 5-17 years in good health. The CDR3 loop reads CSVEDLQVGGVPRAEAFF. The sequence in DNA is TGCAGCGTTGAAGATCTTCAGGTCGGAGGGGTCCCGCGGGCTGAAGCTTTCTTT.